Given below is one T cell receptor (beta chain) in context. The junction does not match germline at one end; this may be a read error. This sample was taken from a study of CD8 T cells in Susac syndrome. Reverse transcription of about 0.45 to 1 ug RNA was performed with random hexamers. Using its own MiXCR run on the immunoSEQ multiplex PCR reads, TCRdb lists one record per CDR3 protein. The table includes about 200,000 distinct CDR3 sequences, roughly 95% detected once. Healthy donors constituted the controls, which were matched for age and sex. The specimen sequenced was CD4+ T cells from PBMCs. The sequence came from a human donor in good health.

In DNA form, the CDR3 reads TGTGCCAGCAGCGTAGATGGCGGACAGGTAAACTTC. Translated, it gives CASSVDGGQVNF. The chain couples TRBV9 to TRBJ1-2; 7 bases fit TRBD1. Germline V gene data show CDR1 as SGDLS and CDR2 as YYNGEE. This CDR3 region has 12 residues.